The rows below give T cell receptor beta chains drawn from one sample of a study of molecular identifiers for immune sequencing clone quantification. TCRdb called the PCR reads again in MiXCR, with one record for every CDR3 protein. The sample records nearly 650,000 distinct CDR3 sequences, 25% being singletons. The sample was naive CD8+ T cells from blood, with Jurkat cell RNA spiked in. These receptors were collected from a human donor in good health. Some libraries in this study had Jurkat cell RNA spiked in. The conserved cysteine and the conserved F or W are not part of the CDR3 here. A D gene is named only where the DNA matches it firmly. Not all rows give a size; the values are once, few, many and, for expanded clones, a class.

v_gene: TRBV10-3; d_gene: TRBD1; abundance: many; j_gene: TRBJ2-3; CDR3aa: AISLLAGQGASFDTQY
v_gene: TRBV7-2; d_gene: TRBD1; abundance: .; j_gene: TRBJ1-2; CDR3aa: ASSLETQGAEGYT
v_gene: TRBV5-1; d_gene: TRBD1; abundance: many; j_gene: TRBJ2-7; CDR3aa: ASSAAPGTGYEQY
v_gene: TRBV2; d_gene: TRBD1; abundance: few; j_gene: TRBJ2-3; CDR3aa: ASSKTGRTDTQY
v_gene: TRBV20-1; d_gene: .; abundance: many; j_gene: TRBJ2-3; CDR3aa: SARVWELADTQY
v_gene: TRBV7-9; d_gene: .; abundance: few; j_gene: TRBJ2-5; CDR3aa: ASSLVVRRQETQY
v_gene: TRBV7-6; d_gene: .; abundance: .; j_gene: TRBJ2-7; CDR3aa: ASSLAGQGAEQY
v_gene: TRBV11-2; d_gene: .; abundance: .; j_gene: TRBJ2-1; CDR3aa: ASSLDRGSDEQF
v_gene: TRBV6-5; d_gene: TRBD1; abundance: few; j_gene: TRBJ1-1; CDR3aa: ASSYSGQDTEAF
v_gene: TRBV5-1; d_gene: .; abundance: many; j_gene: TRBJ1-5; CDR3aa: ASSLTGLGSQPQH
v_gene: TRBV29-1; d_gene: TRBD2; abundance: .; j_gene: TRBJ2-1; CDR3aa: SVDWLAGAGNEQF
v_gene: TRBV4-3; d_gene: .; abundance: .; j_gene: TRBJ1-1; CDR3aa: ANSQVLAVMNTEAF
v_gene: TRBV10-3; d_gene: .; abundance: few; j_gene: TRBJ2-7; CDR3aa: AISEGLALYEQY
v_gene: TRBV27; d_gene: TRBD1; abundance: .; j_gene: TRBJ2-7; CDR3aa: ATSPGQGFEQY
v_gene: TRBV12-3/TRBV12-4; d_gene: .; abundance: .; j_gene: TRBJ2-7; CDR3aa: VSSLDTSYEQY
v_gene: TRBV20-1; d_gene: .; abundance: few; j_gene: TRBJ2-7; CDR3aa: SVIPANTYEQY
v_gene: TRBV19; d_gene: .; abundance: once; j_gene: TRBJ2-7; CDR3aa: ASSIAHPDCEQY
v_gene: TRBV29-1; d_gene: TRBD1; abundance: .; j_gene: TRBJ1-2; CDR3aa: SVGQANYGYT
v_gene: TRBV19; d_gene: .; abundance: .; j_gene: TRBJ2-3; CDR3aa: ASSTVRESGTDTQY
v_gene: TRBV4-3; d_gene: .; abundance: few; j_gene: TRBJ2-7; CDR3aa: ASSRGDGEQY
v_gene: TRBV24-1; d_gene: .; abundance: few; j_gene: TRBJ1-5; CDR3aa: ATSGVGIGAIQPQH
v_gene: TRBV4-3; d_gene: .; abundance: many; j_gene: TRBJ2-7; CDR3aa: ASSQAEAHEQY
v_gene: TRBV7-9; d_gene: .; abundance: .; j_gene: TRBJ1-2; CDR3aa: ASSLLGGRSNYGYT
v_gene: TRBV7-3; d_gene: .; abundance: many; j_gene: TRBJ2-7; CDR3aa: ASSPLAAEPHEQY
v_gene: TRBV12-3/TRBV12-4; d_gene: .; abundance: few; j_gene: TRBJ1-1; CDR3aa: ASSSTGSQYYTEAF
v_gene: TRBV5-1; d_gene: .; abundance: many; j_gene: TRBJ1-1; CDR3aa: ASSLAGQSTEAF
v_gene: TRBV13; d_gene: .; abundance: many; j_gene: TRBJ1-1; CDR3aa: ASSKGQTLEAF
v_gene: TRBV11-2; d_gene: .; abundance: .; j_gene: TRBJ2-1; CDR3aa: ASSLAGDFDEQF
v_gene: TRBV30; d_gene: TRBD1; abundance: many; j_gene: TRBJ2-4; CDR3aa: AWNRQGSSAKNIQY
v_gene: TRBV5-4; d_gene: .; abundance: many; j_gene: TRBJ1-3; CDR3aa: ASSGTPGNTIY
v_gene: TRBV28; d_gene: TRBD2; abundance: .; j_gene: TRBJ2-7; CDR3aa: ASSWGGREALYEQY
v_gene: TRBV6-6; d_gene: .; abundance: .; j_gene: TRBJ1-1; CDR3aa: ASSAPATSAPEAF
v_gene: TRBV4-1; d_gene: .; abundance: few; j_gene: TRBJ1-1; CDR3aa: ASSQVFSDTEAF
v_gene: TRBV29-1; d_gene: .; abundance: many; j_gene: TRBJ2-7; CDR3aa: SVEGYEGVDEQY
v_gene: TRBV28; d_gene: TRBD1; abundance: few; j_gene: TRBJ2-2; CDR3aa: ASSDRVSPGELF
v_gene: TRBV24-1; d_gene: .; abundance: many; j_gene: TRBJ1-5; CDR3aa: ATREGITGDNQPQH
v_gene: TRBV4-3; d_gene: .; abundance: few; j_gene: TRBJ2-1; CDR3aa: ASSQDLGEYNEQF
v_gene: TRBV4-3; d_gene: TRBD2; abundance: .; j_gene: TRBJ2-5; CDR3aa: ASSQGLLASGGETQY
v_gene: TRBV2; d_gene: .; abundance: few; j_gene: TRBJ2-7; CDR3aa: ASSVAGAQYEQY
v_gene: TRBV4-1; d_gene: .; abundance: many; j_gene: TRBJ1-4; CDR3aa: ASSQGPITNEKLF
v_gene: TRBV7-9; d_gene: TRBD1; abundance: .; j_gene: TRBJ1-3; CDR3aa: ASSSRQGQGAFGNTIY
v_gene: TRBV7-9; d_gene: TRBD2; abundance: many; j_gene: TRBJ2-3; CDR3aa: ASSFGLAGGLHTQY
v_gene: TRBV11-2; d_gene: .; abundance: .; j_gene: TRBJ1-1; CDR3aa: ASSLYGRTGTEAF
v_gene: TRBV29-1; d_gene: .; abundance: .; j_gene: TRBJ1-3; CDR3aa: SVGGSGSRNTIY
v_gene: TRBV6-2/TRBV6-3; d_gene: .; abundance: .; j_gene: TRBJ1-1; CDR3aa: ASSSRTFMSNTEAF
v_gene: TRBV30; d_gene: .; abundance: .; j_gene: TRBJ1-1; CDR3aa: AWSRHANAEAF
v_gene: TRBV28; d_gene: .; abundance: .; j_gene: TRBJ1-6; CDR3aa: AISTGWSPLH
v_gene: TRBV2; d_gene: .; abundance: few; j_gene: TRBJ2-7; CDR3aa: ASRGGDRGYEQY
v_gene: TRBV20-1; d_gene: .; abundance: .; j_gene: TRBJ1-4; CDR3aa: SASTLDRPATNEKLF
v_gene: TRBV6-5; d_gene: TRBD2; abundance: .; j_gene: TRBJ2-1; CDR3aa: ASYVSGSNEQF
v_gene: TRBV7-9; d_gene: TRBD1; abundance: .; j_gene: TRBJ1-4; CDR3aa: ASSQSMPGQGVEKLF